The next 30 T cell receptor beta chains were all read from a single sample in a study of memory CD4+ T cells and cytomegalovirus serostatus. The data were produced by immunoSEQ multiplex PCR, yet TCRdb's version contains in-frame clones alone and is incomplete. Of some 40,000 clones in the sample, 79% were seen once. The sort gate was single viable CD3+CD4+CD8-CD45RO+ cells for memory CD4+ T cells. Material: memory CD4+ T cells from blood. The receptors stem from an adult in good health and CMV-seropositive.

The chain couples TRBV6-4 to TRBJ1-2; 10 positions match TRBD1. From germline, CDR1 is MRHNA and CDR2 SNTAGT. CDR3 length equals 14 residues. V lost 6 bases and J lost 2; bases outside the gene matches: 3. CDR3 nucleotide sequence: TGTGCCAGCAGCCCGGGACAGGGGAACTATGGCTACACCTTC. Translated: CASSPGQGNYGYTF.

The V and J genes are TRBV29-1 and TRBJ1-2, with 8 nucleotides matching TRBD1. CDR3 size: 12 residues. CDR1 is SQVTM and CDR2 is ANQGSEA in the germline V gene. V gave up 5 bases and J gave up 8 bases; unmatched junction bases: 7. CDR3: CSVLWAGGGYTF. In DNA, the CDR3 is TGCAGCGTTTTATGGGCAGGGGGCGGCTACACCTTC.

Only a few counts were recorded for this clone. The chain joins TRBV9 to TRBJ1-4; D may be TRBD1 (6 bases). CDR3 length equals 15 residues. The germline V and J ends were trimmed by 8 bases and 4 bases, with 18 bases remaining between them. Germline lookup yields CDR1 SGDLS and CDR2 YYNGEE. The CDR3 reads CASTKDGQYNEKLFF. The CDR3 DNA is TGTGCCAGTACGAAGGACGGACAGTATAATGAAAAACTGTTTTTT.

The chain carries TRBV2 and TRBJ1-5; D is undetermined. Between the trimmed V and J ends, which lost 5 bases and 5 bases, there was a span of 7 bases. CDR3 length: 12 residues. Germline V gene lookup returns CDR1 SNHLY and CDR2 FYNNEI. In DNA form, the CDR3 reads TGTGCCAGCAGTTATGGGGATCAGCCCCAGCATTTT. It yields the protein CASSYGDQPQHF.

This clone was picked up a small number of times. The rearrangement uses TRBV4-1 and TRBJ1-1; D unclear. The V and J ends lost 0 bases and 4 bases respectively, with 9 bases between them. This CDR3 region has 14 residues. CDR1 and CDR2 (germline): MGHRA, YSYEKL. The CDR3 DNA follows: TGCGCCAGCAGCCAAGAAAAAGGGAGCACTGAAGCTTTCTTT. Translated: CASSQEKGSTEAFF.

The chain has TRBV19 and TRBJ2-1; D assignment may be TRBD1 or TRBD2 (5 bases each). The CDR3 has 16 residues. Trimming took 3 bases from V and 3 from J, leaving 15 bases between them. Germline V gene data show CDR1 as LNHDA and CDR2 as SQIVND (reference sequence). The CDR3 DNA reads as TGTGCCAGTAGTATTAGATCTGGGGACCTCTACAATGAGCAGTTCTTC. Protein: CASSIRSGDLYNEQFF.

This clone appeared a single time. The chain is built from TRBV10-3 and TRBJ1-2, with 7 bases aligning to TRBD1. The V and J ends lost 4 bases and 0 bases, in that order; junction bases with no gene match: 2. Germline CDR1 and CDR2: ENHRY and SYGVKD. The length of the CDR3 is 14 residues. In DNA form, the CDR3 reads TGTGCCATCAGTGGACAGGGTCCTAACTATGGCTACACCTTC. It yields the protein CAISGQGPNYGYTF.

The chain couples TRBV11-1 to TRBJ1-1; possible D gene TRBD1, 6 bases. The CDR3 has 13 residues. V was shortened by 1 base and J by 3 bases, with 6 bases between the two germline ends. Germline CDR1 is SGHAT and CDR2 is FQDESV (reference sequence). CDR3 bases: TGTGCCAGCAGCTTAGACAGGGACACTGAAGCTTTCTTT. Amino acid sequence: CASSLDRDTEAFF.

CDR3 in DNA: TGTGCCAGCACCCCCCGCGGGCTAGCGGGGTACAATGAGCAGTTCTTC. This encodes CASTPRGLAGYNEQFF. The V and J genes are TRBV4-2 and TRBJ2-1, with 9 nucleotides matching TRBD2. Germline loops: CDR1 LGHNA, CDR2 YNFKEQ. There are 16 residues in the CDR3. With 7 bases clipped from V and 4 bases from J, the junction kept 11 bases outside the gene matches.

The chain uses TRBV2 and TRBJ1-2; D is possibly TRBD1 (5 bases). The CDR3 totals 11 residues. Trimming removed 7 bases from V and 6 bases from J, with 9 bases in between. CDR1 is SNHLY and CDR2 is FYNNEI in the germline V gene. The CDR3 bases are TGTGCCAGCAATAGAGGGGATGGCTACACCTTC. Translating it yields CASNRGDGYTF.

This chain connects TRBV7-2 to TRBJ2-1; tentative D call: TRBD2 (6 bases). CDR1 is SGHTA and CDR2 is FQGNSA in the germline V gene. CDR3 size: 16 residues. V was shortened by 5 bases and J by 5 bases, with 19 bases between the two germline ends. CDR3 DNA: TGTGCCAGCAGCCAAAGACAACGGGGGACCAACAATGAGCAGTTCTTC. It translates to CASSQRQRGTNNEQFF.

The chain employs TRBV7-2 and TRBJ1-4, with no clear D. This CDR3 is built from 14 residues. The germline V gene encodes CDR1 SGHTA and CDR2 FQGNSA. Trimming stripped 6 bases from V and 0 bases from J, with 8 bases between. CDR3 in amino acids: CASRLATTNEKLFF. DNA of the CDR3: TGTGCCAGCAGGCTGGCTACAACTAATGAAAAACTGTTTTTT.

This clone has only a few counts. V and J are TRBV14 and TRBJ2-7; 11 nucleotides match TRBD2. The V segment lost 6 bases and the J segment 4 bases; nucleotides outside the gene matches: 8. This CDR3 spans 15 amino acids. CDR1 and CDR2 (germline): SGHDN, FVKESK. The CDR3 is CASSPRLAGRYEQYF. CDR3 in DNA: TGTGCCAGCAGTCCACGACTAGCGGGACGGTACGAGCAGTACTTC.

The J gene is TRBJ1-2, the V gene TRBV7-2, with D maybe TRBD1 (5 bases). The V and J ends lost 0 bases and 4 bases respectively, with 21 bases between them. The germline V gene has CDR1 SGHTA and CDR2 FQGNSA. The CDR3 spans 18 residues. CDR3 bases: TGTGCCAGCAGCTTAGCGCGTACCAGACAGCGCAGCACCTATGGCTACACCTTC. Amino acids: CASSLARTRQRSTYGYTF.

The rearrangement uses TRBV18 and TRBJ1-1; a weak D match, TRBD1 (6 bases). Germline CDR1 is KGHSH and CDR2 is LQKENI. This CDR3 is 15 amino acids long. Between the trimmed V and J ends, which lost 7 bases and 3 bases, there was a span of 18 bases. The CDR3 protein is CASCEQGGGDTEAFF. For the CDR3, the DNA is TGTGCCAGCTGCGAACAGGGTGGTGGGGACACTGAAGCTTTCTTT.

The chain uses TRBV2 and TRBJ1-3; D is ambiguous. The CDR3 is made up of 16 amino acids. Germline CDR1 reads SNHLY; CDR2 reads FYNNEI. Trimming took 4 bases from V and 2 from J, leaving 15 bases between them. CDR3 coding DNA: TGTGCCAGCAGTGCCTCAGGTTCCGTCGCTGGAAACACCATATATTTT. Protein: CASSASGSVAGNTIYF.

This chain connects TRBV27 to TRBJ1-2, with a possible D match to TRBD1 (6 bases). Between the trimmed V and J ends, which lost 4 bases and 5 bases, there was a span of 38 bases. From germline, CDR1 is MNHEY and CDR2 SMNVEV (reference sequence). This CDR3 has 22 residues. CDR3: CASSSSSPHPFTTTGIGYGYTF. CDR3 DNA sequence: TGTGCCAGCAGTTCTTCATCTCCACACCCCTTCACAACGACAGGTATTGGGTATGGCTACACCTTC.

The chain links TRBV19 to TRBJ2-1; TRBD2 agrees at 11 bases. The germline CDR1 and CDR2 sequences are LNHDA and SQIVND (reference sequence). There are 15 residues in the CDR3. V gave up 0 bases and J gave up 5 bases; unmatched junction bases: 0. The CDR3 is CASSIELAGDNEQFF. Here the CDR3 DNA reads TGTGCCAGTAGTATAGAACTAGCGGGAGACAATGAGCAGTTCTTC.

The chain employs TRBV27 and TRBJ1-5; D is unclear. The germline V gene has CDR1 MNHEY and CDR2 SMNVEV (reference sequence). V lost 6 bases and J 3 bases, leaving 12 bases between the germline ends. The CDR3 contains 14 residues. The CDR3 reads CASRRSSPNQPQHF. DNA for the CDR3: TGTGCCAGCAGGCGGTCTTCCCCCAATCAGCCCCAGCATTTT.

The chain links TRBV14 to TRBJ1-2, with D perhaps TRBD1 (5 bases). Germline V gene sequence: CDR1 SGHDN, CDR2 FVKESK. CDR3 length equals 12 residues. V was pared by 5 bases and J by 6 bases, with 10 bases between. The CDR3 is CASSKGKDGYTF. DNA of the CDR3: TGTGCCAGCAGCAAGGGGAAGGATGGCTACACCTTC. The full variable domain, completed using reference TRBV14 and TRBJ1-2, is EAGVTQFPSHSVIEKGQTVTLRCDPISGHDNLYWYRRVMGKEIKFLLHFVKESKQDESGMPNNRFLAERTGGTYSTLKVQPAELEDSGVYFCASSKGKDGYTFGSGTRLTVV.

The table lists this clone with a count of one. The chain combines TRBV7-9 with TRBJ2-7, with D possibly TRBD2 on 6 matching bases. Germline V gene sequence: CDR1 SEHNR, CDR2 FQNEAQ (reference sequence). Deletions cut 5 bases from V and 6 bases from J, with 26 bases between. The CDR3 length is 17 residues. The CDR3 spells CASSHPSGTFPTGEQYF. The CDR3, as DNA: TGTGCCAGCAGCCACCCCTCAGGGACTTTCCCTACTGGCGAGCAGTACTTC.

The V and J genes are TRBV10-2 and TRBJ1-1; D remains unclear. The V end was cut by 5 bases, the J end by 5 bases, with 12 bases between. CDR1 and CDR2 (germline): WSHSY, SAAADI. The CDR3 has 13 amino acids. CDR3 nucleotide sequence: TGCGCCAGCAGTTCCGGAGGGTGGACTGAAGCTTTCTTT. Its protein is CASSSGGWTEAFF.

The CDR3 sequence is CASSQEEGPSYEQYF. DNA for the CDR3: TGTGCCAGCAGCCAAGAGGAGGGGCCGTCCTACGAGCAGTACTTC. This sequence joins TRBV4-2 and TRBJ2-7, with D tentatively TRBD2 (6 bases). Germline V gene sequence: CDR1 LGHNA, CDR2 YNFKEQ. With 0 bases removed from V and 1 base from J, the gap between germline ends came to 10 bases. The CDR3 contains 15 residues.

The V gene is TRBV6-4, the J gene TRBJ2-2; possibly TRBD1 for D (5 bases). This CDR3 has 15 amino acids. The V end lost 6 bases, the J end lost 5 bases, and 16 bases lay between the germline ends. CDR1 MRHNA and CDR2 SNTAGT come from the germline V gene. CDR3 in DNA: TGTGCCAGCAGCATAGGAGCAGGGCAGACCGGGGAGCTGTTTTTT. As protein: CASSIGAGQTGELFF.

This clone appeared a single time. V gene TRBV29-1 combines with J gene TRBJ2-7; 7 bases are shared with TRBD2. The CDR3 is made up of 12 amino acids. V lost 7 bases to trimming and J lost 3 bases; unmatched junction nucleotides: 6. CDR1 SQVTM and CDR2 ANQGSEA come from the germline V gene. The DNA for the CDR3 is TGCAGCGGGCTAGCGGCTAACTACGAGCAGTACTTC. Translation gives CSGLAANYEQYF.

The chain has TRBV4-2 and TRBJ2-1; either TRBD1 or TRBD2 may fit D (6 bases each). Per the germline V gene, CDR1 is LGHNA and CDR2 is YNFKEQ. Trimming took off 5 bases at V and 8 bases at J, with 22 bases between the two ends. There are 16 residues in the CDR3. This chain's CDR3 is CASSLAVGQSGDEQFF. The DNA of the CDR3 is TGTGCCAGCAGCTTGGCCGTCGGACAGTCGGGGGATGAGCAGTTCTTC.

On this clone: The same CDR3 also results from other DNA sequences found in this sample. This chain's CDR3 is CASSILGRRQETQYF. The DNA for the CDR3 is TGTGCCAGTAGTATTCTGGGGCGGAGACAAGAGACCCAGTACTTC. V gene TRBV19 combines with J gene TRBJ2-5; possible D gene TRBD1, 5 bases. The V end lost 3 bases, the J end lost 2 bases, and 13 bases lay between the germline ends. The CDR3 is 15 amino acids. Germline lookup yields CDR1 LNHDA and CDR2 SQIVND (reference sequence).

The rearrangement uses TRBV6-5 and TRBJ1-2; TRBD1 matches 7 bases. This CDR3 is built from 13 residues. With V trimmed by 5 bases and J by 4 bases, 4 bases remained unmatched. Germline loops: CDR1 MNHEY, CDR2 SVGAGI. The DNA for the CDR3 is TGTGCCAGCAGTAGCAGGGGGTTCTATGGCTACACCTTC. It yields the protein CASSSRGFYGYTF.

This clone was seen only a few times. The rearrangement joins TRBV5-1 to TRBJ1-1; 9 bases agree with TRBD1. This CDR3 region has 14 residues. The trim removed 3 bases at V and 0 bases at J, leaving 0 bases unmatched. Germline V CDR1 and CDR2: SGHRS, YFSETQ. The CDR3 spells CASSWTGVNTEAFF. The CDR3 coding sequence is TGCGCCAGCAGCTGGACAGGGGTGAACACTGAAGCTTTCTTT.

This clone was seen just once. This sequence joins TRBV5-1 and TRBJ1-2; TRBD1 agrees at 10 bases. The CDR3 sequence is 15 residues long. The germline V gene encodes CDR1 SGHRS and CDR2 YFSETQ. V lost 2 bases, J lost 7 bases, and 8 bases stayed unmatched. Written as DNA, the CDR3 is TGCGCCAGCAGCTTCTCCGGGACAGGGGCTAGTGGCTACACCTTC. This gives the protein CASSFSGTGASGYTF.